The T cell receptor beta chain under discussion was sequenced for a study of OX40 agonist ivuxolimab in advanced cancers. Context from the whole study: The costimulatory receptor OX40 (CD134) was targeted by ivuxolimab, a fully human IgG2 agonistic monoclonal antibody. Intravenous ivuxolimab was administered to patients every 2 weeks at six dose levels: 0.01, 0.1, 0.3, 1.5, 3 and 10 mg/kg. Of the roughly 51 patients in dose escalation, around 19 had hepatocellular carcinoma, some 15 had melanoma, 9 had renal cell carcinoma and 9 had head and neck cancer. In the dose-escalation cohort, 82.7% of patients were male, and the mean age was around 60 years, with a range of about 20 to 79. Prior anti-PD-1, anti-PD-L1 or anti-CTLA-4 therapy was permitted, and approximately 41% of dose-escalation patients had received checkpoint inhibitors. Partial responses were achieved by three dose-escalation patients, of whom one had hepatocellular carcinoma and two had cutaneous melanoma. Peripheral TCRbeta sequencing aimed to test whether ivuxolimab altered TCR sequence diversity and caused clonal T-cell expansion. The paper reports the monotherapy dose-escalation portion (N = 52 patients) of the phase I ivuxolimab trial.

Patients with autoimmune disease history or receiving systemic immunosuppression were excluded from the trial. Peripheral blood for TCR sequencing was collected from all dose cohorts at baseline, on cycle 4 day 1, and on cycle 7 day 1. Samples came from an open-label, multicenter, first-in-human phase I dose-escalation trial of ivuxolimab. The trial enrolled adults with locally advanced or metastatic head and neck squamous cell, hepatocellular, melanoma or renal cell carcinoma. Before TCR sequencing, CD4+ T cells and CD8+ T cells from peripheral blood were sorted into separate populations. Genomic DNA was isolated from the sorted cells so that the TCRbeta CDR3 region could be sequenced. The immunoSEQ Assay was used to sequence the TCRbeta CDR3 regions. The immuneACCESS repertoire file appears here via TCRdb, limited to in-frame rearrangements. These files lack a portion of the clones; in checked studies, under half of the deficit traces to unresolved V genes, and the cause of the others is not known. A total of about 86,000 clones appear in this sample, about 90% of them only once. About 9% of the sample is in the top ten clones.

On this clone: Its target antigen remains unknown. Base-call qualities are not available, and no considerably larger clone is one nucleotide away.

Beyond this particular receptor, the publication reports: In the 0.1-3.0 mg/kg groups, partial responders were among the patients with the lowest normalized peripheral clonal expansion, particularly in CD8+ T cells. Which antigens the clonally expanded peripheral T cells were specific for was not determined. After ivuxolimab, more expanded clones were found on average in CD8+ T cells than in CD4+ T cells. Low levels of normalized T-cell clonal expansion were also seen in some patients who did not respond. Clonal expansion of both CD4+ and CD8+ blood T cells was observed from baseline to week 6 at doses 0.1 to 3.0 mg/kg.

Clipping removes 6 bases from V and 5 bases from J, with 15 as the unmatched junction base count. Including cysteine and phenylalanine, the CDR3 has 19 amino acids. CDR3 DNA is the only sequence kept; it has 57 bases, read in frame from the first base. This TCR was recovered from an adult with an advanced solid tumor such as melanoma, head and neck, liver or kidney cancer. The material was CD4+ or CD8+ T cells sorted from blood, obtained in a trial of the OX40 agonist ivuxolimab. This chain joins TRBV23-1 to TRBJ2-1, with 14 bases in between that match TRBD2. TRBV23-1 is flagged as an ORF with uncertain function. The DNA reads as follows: TGCGCCAGCAGGATTCCGGGACTAGCGGGAGTGAGTGAAGACAATGAGCAGTTCTTC. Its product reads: CASRIPGLAGVSEDNEQFF.